This entry features one T cell receptor beta chain sequence. The data were taken from a study of blood T cell repertoires in COVID-19. For the study at large: Italy, Spain and the United States were the sources of the convalescent and acute COVID-19 samples. Sources were T cells, B-cell-depleted T cells, or PBMCs; the material itself was cDNA or gDNA.

Authors' data handling: Counts of nucleated cells, estimated from reference gene primer amplification, were obtained. The repertoire was sequenced with immunoSEQ multiplex PCR; TCRdb's copy has only in-frame clones and lacks some. From that table come the V and J calls and clone size; the DNA was used to work out D and trimming. This sample has approximately 530,000 clones, with about 88% found just once. Patients at the Seattle site were enrolled during active infection and followed longitudinally. Trimming at V came to 2 bases and at J to 5 bases, leaving 1 base not matched to a gene. This CDR3 comprises 13 residues. Germline V lookup: CDR1 ENHRY, CDR2 SYGVKD.

The sequence came from a woman aged 50 to 60 with COVID-19, enrolled during active disease. The chain has TRBV10-3 and TRBJ2-7; 9 positions match TRBD1. Input material: peripheral blood. CDR3 residues: CAISEGQGNEQYF. CDR3 nucleotide sequence: TGTGCCATCAGTGAGGGACAGGGGAACGAGCAGTACTTC.